Described below is a single TCR beta chain sequence and its context. The antigen is not known. This sample stems from a study of T cells in Graves' hyperthyroidism and ophthalmopathy. This sample holds PBMCs from less than 13 ml fresh peripheral blood. The CDR3 length is 14 residues. Germline V gene lookup returns CDR1 WSHSY and CDR2 SAAADI. V gave up 10 bases and J gave up 0 bases, with 13 bases separating them. Regarding the study as a whole: With a median lead of 6.5 months before onset, the model predicted ophthalmopathy. The authors' 13 V-J model separated ophthalmopathy from stable hyperthyroidism. Most thyroid-expanded clonotypes above 0.001 were also found in blood.

TCR beta CDR3 regions were amplified from RNA. TCR CDR3 regions were first amplified by RT-PCR with HTBI primers. TCRdb fed the multiplex PCR reads into MiXCR, producing one record per CDR3 protein. The table shows fewer than 400,000 distinct CDR3 sequences, with just under 25% occurring only once. The sequence was collected from a man aged 50 to 60 with Graves' hyperthyroidism. The chain uses TRBV10-2 and TRBJ2-1; D call uncertain. The source material was blood. CDR3 bases: TGCGCCACTACAATTGTTAGCTCCTACAATGAGCAGTTCTTC. Its translation is CATTIVSSYNEQFF.